The 30 T cell receptor beta chains below all came from one sample that was sequenced in a study of vaccination effects on CD4 cells after COVID-19. Cells that had been cultured for 10 days were the source of isolated CD4+ T cells. Generated by immunoSEQ multiplex PCR, the TCRdb table keeps only in-frame clones and is missing some. The sample lists 30,000 or so clones; approximately 65% were seen once. Their recognized antigens are unknown. The material was CD4+ T cells from PBMCs cultured without peptide, obtained before COVID-19 vaccination. These receptors all come from a human donor who received a COVID-19 vaccine.

V is TRBV15 and J is TRBJ1-3; D is unclear. Per the germline V gene, CDR1 is LNHNV and CDR2 is YYDKDF (reference sequence). V was clipped by 0 bases and J by 2 bases, with 11 bases between them. The CDR3 is 16 residues long. In DNA form, the CDR3 reads TGTGCCACCAGCAGAGATCAAGGGTACCCTGGAAACACCATATATTTT. Its protein is CATSRDQGYPGNTIYF.

The V call is TRBV5-1, the J call TRBJ2-3; possible D gene TRBD2, 6 bases. V was clipped by 4 bases and J by 1 base, with 13 bases between them. Germline values: CDR1 SGHRS, CDR2 YFSETQ. CDR3 length equals 15 residues. CDR3 region: CASSLSGTGTDTQYF. The CDR3 bases are TGCGCCAGCAGCCTCTCCGGGACTGGCACAGATACGCAGTATTTT.

On this clone itself: At one of its ends the junction is not consistent with the germline gene, which may arise from a read error. This rearrangement joins TRBV5-6 to TRBJ1-1, with D tentatively TRBD1 (5 bases). Looked up from germline, CDR1 is SGHDT and CDR2 is YYEEEE. This CDR3 contains 17 residues. CDR3 DNA sequence: TGTGCCAGCAGCTTTTGGCCTGAGGGGCGGGGGAACGCTGAAGCTTTCTTT. Amino acid sequence: CASSFWPEGRGNAEAFF.

The rearrangement uses TRBV6-1 and TRBJ1-4; TRBD1 matches 8 bases. Germline CDR1 MNHNS, CDR2 SASEGT. This CDR3 is 14 amino acids long. V gave up 1 base and J gave up 7 bases; unmatched junction bases: 2. The DNA of the CDR3 is TGTGCCAGCAGTGAAGGACAGGGGTTTGAAAAACTGTTTTTT. Translating it yields CASSEGQGFEKLFF.

V usage is TRBV4-1 and J usage is TRBJ1-5; D unclear. CDR3 length: 14 residues. In germline, CDR1 is MGHRA, CDR2 YSYEKL. V lost 2 bases to trimming and J lost 12 bases, with 17 bases between them. The CDR3 region is CASSQIFEVKLQHF. The CDR3 DNA reads as TGCGCCAGCAGCCAAATTTTTGAGGTTAAGCTCCAGCATTTT.

This clone was recorded a few times. The chain has TRBV11-2 and TRBJ2-7; no reliable D call. CDR1 and CDR2 from the germline V gene are SGHAT and FQNNGV. This CDR3 comprises 13 residues. V shed 1 base and J shed 2 bases, with 6 bases lying between them. The CDR3 bases are TGTGCCAGCAGCTTAGGCCAGACCTACGAGCAGTACTTC. Its protein is CASSLGQTYEQYF.

This chain joins TRBV19 and TRBJ2-7, with D perhaps TRBD1 (5 bases). V was pared by 5 bases and J by 2 bases, with 10 bases between. Germline loops: CDR1 LNHDA, CDR2 SQIVND (reference sequence). The CDR3 runs to 13 residues. The CDR3 nucleotides are TGTGCCAGTAGTCCCCAGACAGCCTACGAGCAGTACTTC. Amino acid sequence: CASSPQTAYEQYF. Full variable domain (rest looked up from reference TRBV19 and TRBJ2-7): DGGITQSPKYLFRKEGQNVTLSCEQNLNHDAMYWYRQDPGQGLRLIYYSQIVNDFQKGDIAEGYSVSREKKESFPLTVTSAQKNPTAFYLCASSPQTAYEQYFGPGTRLTVT.

This chain links TRBV30 with TRBJ1-5; D not certain. Trimming removed 4 bases at V and 0 bases at J, with 13 bases between. The CDR3 runs 15 residues. CDR1 and CDR2 (germline): GTSNPN, SVGIG (reference sequence). CDR3 bases: TGTGCCTGGACAGATCGCGGACTTAGCAATCAGCCCCAGCATTTT. It encodes CAWTDRGLSNQPQHF.

This chain connects TRBV11-2 to TRBJ2-7; a possible D gene is TRBD1 (5 bases). With 5 bases removed from V and 3 bases from J, the gap between germline ends came to 14 bases. The CDR3 totals 14 residues. Germline V gene sequence: CDR1 SGHAT, CDR2 FQNNGV. CDR3 sequence (DNA): TGTGCCAGCAGCCCACAGGACACTAACTACGAGCAGTACTTC. Protein sequence: CASSPQDTNYEQYF.

The V gene is TRBV4-1, the J gene TRBJ1-1; no clear D. Germline V gives CDR1 MGHRA, CDR2 YSYEKL. This CDR3 is built from 13 residues. V lost 3 bases and J 1 base, leaving 6 bases between the germline ends. The CDR3 protein is CASSQSRNTEAFF. The CDR3 DNA sequence: TGCGCCAGCAGCCAGAGCAGGAACACTGAAGCTTTCTTT.

This clone showed up just once. The genes are TRBV7-9 and TRBJ2-7, with 8 nucleotides matching TRBD1. Trimming took 5 bases from V and 6 from J; bases not matched to a gene: 3. Germline CDR1 reads SEHNR; CDR2 reads FQNEAQ (reference sequence). This CDR3 has 12 amino acids. CDR3 bases: TGTGCCAGCAGCACGGACAGGGTCGAGCAGTACTTC. Protein: CASSTDRVEQYF.

The V and J genes are TRBV5-4 and TRBJ2-7; D ambiguous. The V and J ends lost 3 bases and 0 bases respectively, with 4 bases between them. The CDR3 runs 12 residues. Germline V gene sequence: CDR1 SGHNT, CDR2 YYREEE (reference sequence). CDR3 coding DNA: TGTGCCAGCAGCTCCTCCTCCTACGAGCAGTACTTC. Its protein product is CASSSSSYEQYF. The full variable domain, in which reference TRBV5-4 and TRBJ2-7 provide the parts outside the CDR3, is ETGVTQSPTHLIKTRGQQVTLRCSSQSGHNTVSWYQQALGQGPQFIFQYYREEENGRGNFPPRFSGLQFPNYSSELNVNALELDDSALYLCASSSSSYEQYFGPGTRLTVT.

This clone appeared once. This rearrangement joins TRBV5-6 to TRBJ2-5, with D perhaps TRBD2 (7 bases). Deletions cut 4 bases from V and 0 bases from J, with 19 bases between. The length of the CDR3 is 17 residues. Germline V gene lookup returns CDR1 SGHDT and CDR2 YYEEEE. The CDR3, as DNA: TGTGCCAGCAGCAGTCGGGGAGGGGGAATGTACCAAGAGACCCAGTACTTC. This sequence encodes CASSSRGGGMYQETQYF.

This chain links TRBV7-2 with TRBJ2-5; D possibly corresponds to TRBD2 (5 bases). This CDR3 is 14 amino acids long. V was cut by 4 bases and J by 4 bases, with 13 bases left in between. The germline V gene has CDR1 SGHTA and CDR2 FQGNSA. The CDR3 DNA reads TGTGCCAGCAGCTCCCGGACTCGTACAGAGACCCAGTACTTC. Translation: CASSSRTRTETQYF.

This chain connects TRBV7-6 to TRBJ1-5; weak D call: TRBD1 (5 bases). The CDR3 is made up of 17 amino acids. With 5 bases removed from V and 1 base from J, the gap between germline ends came to 18 bases. Germline assignment: CDR1 SGHVS and CDR2 FNYEAQ. CDR3 in DNA: TGTGCCAGCAGCCAGCTTCGGGGGAAGTGGAGCAATCAGCCCCAGCATTTT. This gives the protein CASSQLRGKWSNQPQHF.

This clone was observed a handful of times. The chain recombines TRBV19 with TRBJ2-2; 9 bases align to TRBD1. CDR1 and CDR2 (germline): LNHDA, SQIVND (reference sequence). V was pared by 6 bases and J by 5 bases, with 10 bases of the junction left unmatched. The CDR3 totals 16 residues. This chain's CDR3 is CASSVGWDRVTGELFF. The CDR3 nucleotides read TGTGCCAGTAGCGTGGGTTGGGACAGGGTAACCGGGGAGCTGTTTTTT.

This clone was seen only once. The chain combines TRBV3-1 (or the pseudogene TRBV3-2) with TRBJ2-7; 7 positions match TRBD2. CDR1 LGHDT and CDR2 YNNKEL come from the germline V gene (reference sequence). The CDR3 consists of 14 residues. Losses at the gene ends were 1 base for V and 9 bases for J; bases not matched to a gene: 9. CDR3 sequence (DNA): TGTGCCAGCAGCCAAGGGGCGGGAGCCGGAGGGCAGTACTTC. This gives the protein CASSQGAGAGGQYF.

The chain employs TRBV6-5 and TRBJ2-5; 7 bases map to TRBD1. From germline, CDR1 is MNHEY and CDR2 SVGAGI. The trim removed 4 bases at V and 7 bases at J, leaving 6 bases unmatched. CDR3 length equals 13 residues. CDR3 in amino acids: CASSSGGTRTQYF. The CDR3 region has the DNA TGTGCCAGCAGTTCAGGGGGTACTAGGACCCAGTACTTC.

The J gene is TRBJ2-7, the V gene TRBV5-1; a weak D match, TRBD1 (6 bases). Trimming removed 4 bases from V and 3 bases from J, with 17 bases in between. Looked up from germline, CDR1 is SGHRS and CDR2 is YFSETQ. CDR3 length: 15 residues. CDR3 nucleotides: TGCGCCAGCAGCCCAAAAATTCGGGACAACTACGAGCAGTACTTC. This sequence encodes CASSPKIRDNYEQYF.

V usage is TRBV19 and J usage is TRBJ2-4; D is ambiguous. Per the germline V gene, CDR1 is LNHDA and CDR2 is SQIVND (reference sequence). Trimming removed 5 bases from V and 1 base from J, with 3 bases in between. This CDR3 contains 12 residues. This CDR3 reads CASSFAKNIQYF. In nucleotides, the CDR3 is TGTGCCAGTAGTTTCGCCAAAAACATTCAGTACTTC.

This clone is a singleton in its sample. The rearrangement links TRBV30 to TRBJ1-5, with a possible D match to TRBD1 (6 bases). CDR1 and CDR2 (germline): GTSNPN, SVGIG (reference sequence). The CDR3 loop spans 13 amino acids. V shed 0 bases and J shed 6 bases, with 9 bases lying between them. The CDR3 loop is CAWSVQGGQPQHF. The CDR3 DNA sequence: TGTGCCTGGAGTGTACAGGGCGGTCAGCCCCAGCATTTT. Combining the CDR3 with reference TRBV30 and TRBJ1-5 gives the whole variable domain SQTIHQWPATLVQPVGSPLSLECTVEGTSNPNLYWYRQAAGRGLQLLFYSVGIGQISSEVPQNLSASRPQDRQFILSSKKLLLSDSGFYLCAWSVQGGQPQHFGDGTRLSIL.

This clone showed up just a few times. The chain recombines TRBV7-9 with TRBJ1-2; 9 bases are shared with TRBD1. V lost 5 bases and J lost 7; bases outside the gene matches: 8. This CDR3 has 14 amino acids. Per the germline V gene, CDR1 is SEHNR and CDR2 is FQNEAQ (reference sequence). CDR3: CASSPRDRDVGYTF. In DNA, the CDR3 is TGTGCCAGCAGCCCAAGGGACAGGGATGTTGGCTACACCTTC.

The chain recombines TRBV6-6 with TRBJ2-7, with a possible D match to TRBD1 (6 bases). With 4 bases removed from V and 0 bases from J, the gap between germline ends came to 13 bases. The CDR3 consists of 15 residues. Germline CDR1 MNHNY, CDR2 SVGAGI (reference sequence). This chain's CDR3 is CASSSRDTSSYEQYF. CDR3 coding DNA: TGTGCCAGCAGTTCCCGGGACACGAGCTCCTACGAGCAGTACTTC.

V gene TRBV3-1 (or the pseudogene TRBV3-2) combines with J gene TRBJ1-1, with D unclear. V dropped 0 bases and J dropped 0 bases, with 8 bases sitting between them. CDR1 LGHDT and CDR2 YNNKEL come from the germline V gene (reference sequence). The CDR3 consists of 15 residues. In DNA, the CDR3 is TGTGCCAGCAGCCAAGAGAGCTTAATGAACACTGAAGCTTTCTTT. Amino acid sequence: CASSQESLMNTEAFF.

The chain links TRBV6-1 to TRBJ1-2; TRBD1 might be the D (5 bases). Germline CDR1 is MNHNS and CDR2 is SASEGT. This CDR3 has 15 amino acids. Between the trimmed V and J ends, which lost 3 bases and 2 bases, there was a span of 13 bases. CDR3 region: CASSELSGPNYGYTF. The CDR3 DNA is TGTGCCAGCAGTGAGCTTTCGGGGCCCAACTATGGCTACACCTTC.

In DNA form, the CDR3 reads TGTGCCAGCAGCTTACCAGGAAGACGCACAGATACGCAGTATTTT. It specifies CASSLPGRRTDTQYF. V and J are TRBV7-9 and TRBJ2-3; D is unresolved. Germline V gives CDR1 SEHNR, CDR2 FQNEAQ (reference sequence). The V and J ends lost 2 bases and 1 base respectively, with 10 bases between them. The CDR3 has 15 residues.

The chain links TRBV7-2 to TRBJ2-3, with D uncertain. V was trimmed by 3 bases and J by 3 bases, leaving 16 bases between them. The germline V gene encodes CDR1 SGHTA and CDR2 FQGNSA. The CDR3 covers 16 residues. DNA of the CDR3: TGTGCCAGCAGCTTTCTCCCTCGATTAGGTACAGATACGCAGTATTTT. Its protein is CASSFLPRLGTDTQYF.

Only a few counts were recorded for this clone. The chain has TRBV11-2 and TRBJ1-5; TRBD1 aligns across 9 bases. This CDR3 spans 17 amino acids. CDR1 and CDR2 (germline): SGHAT, FQNNGV. With V trimmed by 1 base and J by 1 base, 5 bases remained unmatched. This CDR3 is CASSLGTGTGSNQPQHF. In nucleotides, the CDR3 is TGTGCCAGCAGCTTAGGAACCGGGACAGGGAGCAATCAGCCCCAGCATTTT.

The chain uses TRBV5-1 and TRBJ1-1; D unresolved. Germline assignment: CDR1 SGHRS and CDR2 YFSETQ. Trimming took 0 bases from V and 8 from J, leaving 14 bases between them. The CDR3 is made up of 14 amino acids. The CDR3 region is CASSLESRLREAFF. The CDR3 region has the DNA TGCGCCAGCAGCTTGGAATCTAGACTTCGAGAAGCTTTCTTT.

The chain uses TRBV4-2 and TRBJ2-5; TRBD1 matches at 8 bases. This CDR3 is 17 amino acids long. Germline trimming cut 4 bases from V and 0 bases from J; bases unmatched to any gene: 10. Per the germline V gene, CDR1 is LGHNA and CDR2 is YNFKEQ. CDR3 region: CASSPYFPGQDQETQYF. Written as DNA, the CDR3 is TGTGCCAGCAGCCCGTATTTTCCGGGACAGGACCAAGAGACCCAGTACTTC.